This record looks at one T cell receptor (beta chain) sequence and its context. This entry comes from a study of technical replicates of blood from four donors. Repertoires were generated with immunoSEQ multiplex PCR, while TCRdb's copy carries only in-frame clones and drops some. The sample shows 55,000 to 75,000 clones, around 87% of them seen only once. V gave up 6 bases and J gave up 5 bases; unmatched junction bases: 11. This CDR3 comprises 15 residues. The chain recombines TRBV5-3 with TRBJ2-1; 7 nucleotides match TRBD2. TRBV5-3 is labeled an ORF, and its function is uncertain. The sample consisted of PBMCs. This clonotype was sampled from a human donor in good health. Some clones in this sample may be carry-over from other donors' samples. The DNA of the CDR3 is TGTGCCAGAACCAAACGGGGCGGGAGCGACAATGAGCAGTTCTTC. It specifies CARTKRGGSDNEQFF.